These 8 T cell receptor beta chains came from one sample sequenced in a study of cytomegalovirus exposure and HLA in healthy donors. Amplification used 60 Vbeta primers and 13 Jbeta primers. The data were produced by immunoSEQ multiplex PCR, yet TCRdb's version contains in-frame clones alone and is incomplete. The repertoire holds roughly 130,000 clones, with about two thirds as singletons. Sequencing was done on a sample of PBMCs. These receptors all come from a man aged 40-50 years in good health and CMV-seropositive.

The chain combines TRBV14 with TRBJ1-1; D is unresolved. The V gene's germline CDR1 is SGHDN and CDR2 FVKESK. The CDR3 loop spans 13 amino acids. The V gene lost 2 bases and the J gene lost 7 bases, with 11 bases spanning the gap. The CDR3 nucleotides read TGTGCCAGCAGCCAATTACGTACCGGTGAAGCTTTCTTT. It translates to CASSQLRTGEAFF.

The rearrangement links TRBV5-1 to TRBJ2-1; 11 bases map to TRBD2. The V segment lost 2 bases and the J segment 4 bases; nucleotides outside the gene matches: 2. The CDR3 loop spans 15 amino acids. The germline CDR1 and CDR2 sequences are SGHRS and YFSETQ. Written as DNA, the CDR3 is TGCGCCAGCAGCTTTAGCGGGGGGGAGTACAATGAGCAGTTCTTC. Amino acid sequence: CASSFSGGEYNEQFF.

The genes are TRBV9 and TRBJ2-1, with 8 bases that match TRBD2. Germline values: CDR1 SGDLS, CDR2 YYNGEE. This CDR3 spans 16 amino acids. After removal of 3 bases from V and 7 bases from J, the junction contained 12 bases not matched to a gene. CDR3 sequence reads: CASSEGLGGGNNEQFF. CDR3 nucleotide sequence: TGTGCCAGCAGCGAGGGGCTGGGCGGGGGGAATAATGAGCAGTTCTTC.

V and J are TRBV19 and TRBJ2-3; perhaps TRBD2 as D (6 bases). Trimming shortened V by 0 bases and J by 0 bases, and 10 bases separated the two germline ends. CDR1 and CDR2 from the germline V gene are LNHDA and SQIVND (reference sequence). This CDR3 contains 16 residues. The CDR3 DNA sequence: TGTGCCAGTAGTATAGAGGGGGGAGTGAGCACAGATACGCAGTATTTT. Protein product: CASSIEGGVSTDTQYF.

V usage is TRBV6-1 and J usage is TRBJ1-1, with D possibly being TRBD1 (6 bases). V was clipped by 8 bases and J by 1 base, with 14 bases between them. CDR1 is MNHNS and CDR2 is SASEGT in the germline V gene. This CDR3 region has 14 residues. CDR3 nucleotides: TGTGCCAGCGCTCCAGTGGGGGCGAACACTGAAGCTTTCTTT. Encoded protein: CASAPVGANTEAFF.

This clone was counted only a few times. The chain recombines TRBV2 with TRBJ1-1, with a tentative D call TRBD1 (5 bases). CDR1 is SNHLY and CDR2 is FYNNEI in the germline V gene. CDR3 length: 15 residues. The V end lost 4 bases, the J end lost 3 bases, and 15 bases lay between the germline ends. The CDR3 loop reads CASSAEQGADTEAFF. The CDR3 DNA is TGTGCCAGCAGTGCAGAGCAGGGTGCGGACACTGAAGCTTTCTTT. The full variable domain, with the rest looked up from reference TRBV2 and TRBJ1-1, is EPEVTQTPSHQVTQMGQEVILRCVPISNHLYFYWYRQILGQKVEFLVSFYNNEISEKSEIFDDQFSVERPDGSNFTLKIRSTKLEDSAMYFCASSAEQGADTEAFFGQGTRLTVV.

A single count supports this clone. The chain has TRBV6-4 and TRBJ1-4; no clear D gene. Looked up from germline, CDR1 is MRHNA and CDR2 is SNTAGT. This CDR3 has 13 residues. V lost 2 bases, J lost 5 bases, and 6 bases lay in between. The CDR3: CASSDGENEKLFF. CDR3 sequence (DNA): TGTGCCAGCAGTGACGGAGAGAATGAAAAACTGTTTTTT.

V and J are TRBV19 and TRBJ2-7; 7 nucleotides line up with TRBD1. Germline-derived CDR1 and CDR2 are LNHDA and SQIVND (reference sequence). The CDR3 sequence is 15 residues long. V dropped 6 bases and J dropped 2; count of bases not matched to a gene: 10. The CDR3 reads CASSPPTGSAYEQYF. In nucleotides, the CDR3 is TGTGCCAGTAGCCCACCGACAGGGTCGGCCTACGAGCAGTACTTC.